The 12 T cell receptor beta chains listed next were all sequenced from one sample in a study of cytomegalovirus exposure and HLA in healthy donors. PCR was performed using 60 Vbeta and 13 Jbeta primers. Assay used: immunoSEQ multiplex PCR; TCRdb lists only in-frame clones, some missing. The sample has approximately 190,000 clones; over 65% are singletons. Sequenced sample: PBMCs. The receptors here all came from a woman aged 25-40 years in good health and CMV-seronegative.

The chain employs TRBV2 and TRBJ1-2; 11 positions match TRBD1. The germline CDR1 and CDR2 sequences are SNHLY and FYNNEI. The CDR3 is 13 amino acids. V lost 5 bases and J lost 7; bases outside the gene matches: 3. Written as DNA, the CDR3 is TGTGCCAGCAGTTGGGACAGGGGGTTTGGCTACACCTTC. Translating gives CASSWDRGFGYTF. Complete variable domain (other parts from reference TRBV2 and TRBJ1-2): EPEVTQTPSHQVTQMGQEVILRCVPISNHLYFYWYRQILGQKVEFLVSFYNNEISEKSEIFDDQFSVERPDGSNFTLKIRSTKLEDSAMYFCASSWDRGFGYTFGSGTRLTVV.

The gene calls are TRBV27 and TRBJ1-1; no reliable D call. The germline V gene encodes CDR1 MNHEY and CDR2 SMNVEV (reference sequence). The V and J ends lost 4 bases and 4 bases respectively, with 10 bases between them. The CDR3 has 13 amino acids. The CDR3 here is CASSYRRGTEAFF. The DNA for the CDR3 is TGTGCCAGCAGTTACCGGCGGGGCACTGAAGCTTTCTTT.

The CDR3 is CASSPLGDGYTF. The CDR3 DNA reads TGTGCCAGCTCACCCCTCGGGGATGGCTACACCTTC. The chain links TRBV18 to TRBJ1-2; D not resolved. CDR1 is KGHSH, CDR2 LQKENI, per germline. CDR3 length equals 12 residues. Trimming removed 3 bases at V and 6 bases at J, with 8 bases between.

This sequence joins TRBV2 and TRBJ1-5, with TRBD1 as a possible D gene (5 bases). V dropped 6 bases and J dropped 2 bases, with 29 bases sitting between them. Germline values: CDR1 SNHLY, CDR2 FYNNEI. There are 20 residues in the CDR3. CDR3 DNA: TGTGCCAGCAGAGAAAAGACCGACAGCCTGGGGATTGAGGGCAATCAGCCCCAGCATTTT. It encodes CASREKTDSLGIEGNQPQHF.

This CDR3 is CASSPGTSGRNIQYF. For the CDR3, the DNA is TGTGCCAGCAGCCCCGGGACTAGCGGGAGAAACATTCAGTACTTC. The J gene is TRBJ2-4, the V gene TRBV6-6; 14 nucleotides match TRBD2. After removal of 6 bases from V and 6 bases from J, the junction contained 4 bases not matched to a gene. Germline assignment: CDR1 MNHNY and CDR2 SVGAGI (reference sequence). The CDR3 contains 15 residues.

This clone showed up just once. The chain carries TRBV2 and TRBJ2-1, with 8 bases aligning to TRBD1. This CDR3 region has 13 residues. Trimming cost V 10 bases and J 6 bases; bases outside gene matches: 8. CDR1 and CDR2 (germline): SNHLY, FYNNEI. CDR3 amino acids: CATQTGVVNEQFF. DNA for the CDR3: TGTGCCACCCAGACAGGGGTGGTCAATGAGCAGTTCTTC.

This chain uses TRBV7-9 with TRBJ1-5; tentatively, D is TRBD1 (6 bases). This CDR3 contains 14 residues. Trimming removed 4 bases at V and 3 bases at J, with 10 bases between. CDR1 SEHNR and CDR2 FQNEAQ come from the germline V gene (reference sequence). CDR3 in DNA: TGTGCCAGCAGCTCCACAGGGACCAATCAGCCCCAGCATTTT. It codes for CASSSTGTNQPQHF.

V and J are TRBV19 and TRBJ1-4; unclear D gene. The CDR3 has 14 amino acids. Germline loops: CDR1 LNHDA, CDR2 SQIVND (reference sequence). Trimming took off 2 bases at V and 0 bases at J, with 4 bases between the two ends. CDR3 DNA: TGTGCCAGTAGTATATTAGCAACTAATGAAAAACTGTTTTTT. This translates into CASSILATNEKLFF.

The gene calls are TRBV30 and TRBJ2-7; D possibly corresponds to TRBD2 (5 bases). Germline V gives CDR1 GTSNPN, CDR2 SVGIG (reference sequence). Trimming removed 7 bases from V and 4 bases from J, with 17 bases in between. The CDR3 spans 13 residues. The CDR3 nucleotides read TGTGCCTTAAGCGTTAGCGTCTTGTACGAGCAGTACTTC. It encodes CALSVSVLYEQYF.

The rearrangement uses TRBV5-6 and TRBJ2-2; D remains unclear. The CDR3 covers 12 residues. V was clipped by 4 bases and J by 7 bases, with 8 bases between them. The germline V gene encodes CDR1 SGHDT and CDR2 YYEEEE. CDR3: CASSLFNGELFF. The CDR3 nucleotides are TGTGCCAGCAGCCTATTTAACGGGGAGCTGTTTTTT. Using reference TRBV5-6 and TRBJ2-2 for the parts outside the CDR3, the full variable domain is DAGVTQSPTHLIKTRGQQVTLRCSPKSGHDTVSWYQQALGQGPQFIFQYYEEEERQRGNFPDRFSGHQFPNYSSELNVNALLLGDSALYLCASSLFNGELFFGEGSRLTVL.

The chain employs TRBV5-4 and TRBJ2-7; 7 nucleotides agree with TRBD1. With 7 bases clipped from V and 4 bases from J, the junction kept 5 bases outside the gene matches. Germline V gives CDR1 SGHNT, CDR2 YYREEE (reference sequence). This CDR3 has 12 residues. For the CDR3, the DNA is TGTGCCAGCCGGGGACAGACTTACGAGCAGTACTTC. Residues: CASRGQTYEQYF.

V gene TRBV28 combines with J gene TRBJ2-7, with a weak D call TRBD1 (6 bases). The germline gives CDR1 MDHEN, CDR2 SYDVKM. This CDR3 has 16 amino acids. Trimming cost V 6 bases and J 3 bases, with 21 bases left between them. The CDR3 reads CASSNPRGIQGYEQYF. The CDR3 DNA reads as TGTGCCAGCAGCAACCCCCGAGGCATACAGGGCTACGAGCAGTACTTC.